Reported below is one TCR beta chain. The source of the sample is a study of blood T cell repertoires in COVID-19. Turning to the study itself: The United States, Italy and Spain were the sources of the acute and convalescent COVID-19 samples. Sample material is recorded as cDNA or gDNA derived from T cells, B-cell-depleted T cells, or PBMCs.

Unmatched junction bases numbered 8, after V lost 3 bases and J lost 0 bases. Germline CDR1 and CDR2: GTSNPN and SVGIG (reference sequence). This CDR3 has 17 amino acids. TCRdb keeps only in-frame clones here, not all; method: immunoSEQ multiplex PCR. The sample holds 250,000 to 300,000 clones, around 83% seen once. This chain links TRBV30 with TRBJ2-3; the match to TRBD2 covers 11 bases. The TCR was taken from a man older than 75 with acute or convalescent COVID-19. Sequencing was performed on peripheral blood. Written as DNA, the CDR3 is TGTGCCTGGAGACGAGCCCGGACTAGCGGGAGCACAGATACGCAGTATTTT. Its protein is CAWRRARTSGSTDTQYF.